The entry below gives a single TCR beta chain sequence along with its context. Its target is not known. Amplification of the TCR beta CDR3 regions used RNA transcripts (as template). The authors performed first-round RT-PCR with HTBI primers and then a second-round multiplex PCR. One entry per CDR3 protein, called by TCRdb with MiXCR from the multiplex PCR reads. Of approximately 700,000 distinct CDR3 sequences in the sample, about 38% were seen once. The sample belongs to a study of Graves' ophthalmopathy and Graves' hyperthyroidism. Study-level results: A majority of expanded thyroid clonotypes exceeding 0.001 frequency were likewise present in blood. Ophthalmopathy progression cases were predicted by the model with about 70% sensitivity and 72.22% specificity.

CDR1 is ENHRY and CDR2 is SYGVKD in the germline V gene. CDR3 length: 14 residues. Deletions cut 10 bases from V and 7 bases from J, with 22 bases between. Active ophthalmopathy (CAS at least 3, NOSPECS at least 4), lasting under 3 months. Other autoimmune disease, uncontrolled infection, pregnancy and lactation led to exclusion. Sequenced input: peripheral blood. The chain links TRBV10-3 to TRBJ1-2; weak D call: TRBD1 (5 bases). The sequence was collected from an adult man with Graves' ophthalmopathy. This chain's CDR3 is CASGRSTATSGYTF. In DNA form, the CDR3 reads TGTGCCAGCGGGAGGTCGACAGCAACTAGTGGCTACACCTTC.